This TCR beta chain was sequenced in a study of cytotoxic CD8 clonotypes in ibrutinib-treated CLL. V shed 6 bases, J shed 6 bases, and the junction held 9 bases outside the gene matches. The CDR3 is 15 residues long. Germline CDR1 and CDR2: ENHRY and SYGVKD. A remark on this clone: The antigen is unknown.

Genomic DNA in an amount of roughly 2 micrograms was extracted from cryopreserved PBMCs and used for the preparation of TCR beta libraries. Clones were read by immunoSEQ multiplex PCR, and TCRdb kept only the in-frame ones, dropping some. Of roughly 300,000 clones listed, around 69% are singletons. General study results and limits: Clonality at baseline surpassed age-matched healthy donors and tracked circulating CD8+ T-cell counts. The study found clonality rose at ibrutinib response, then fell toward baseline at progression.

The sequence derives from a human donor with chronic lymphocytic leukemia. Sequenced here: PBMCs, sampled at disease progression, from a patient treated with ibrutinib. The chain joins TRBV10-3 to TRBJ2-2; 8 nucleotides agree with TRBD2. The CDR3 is CAISEGTRVPGELFF. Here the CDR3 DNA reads TGTGCCATCAGCGAAGGGACTAGGGTCCCCGGGGAGCTGTTTTTT.